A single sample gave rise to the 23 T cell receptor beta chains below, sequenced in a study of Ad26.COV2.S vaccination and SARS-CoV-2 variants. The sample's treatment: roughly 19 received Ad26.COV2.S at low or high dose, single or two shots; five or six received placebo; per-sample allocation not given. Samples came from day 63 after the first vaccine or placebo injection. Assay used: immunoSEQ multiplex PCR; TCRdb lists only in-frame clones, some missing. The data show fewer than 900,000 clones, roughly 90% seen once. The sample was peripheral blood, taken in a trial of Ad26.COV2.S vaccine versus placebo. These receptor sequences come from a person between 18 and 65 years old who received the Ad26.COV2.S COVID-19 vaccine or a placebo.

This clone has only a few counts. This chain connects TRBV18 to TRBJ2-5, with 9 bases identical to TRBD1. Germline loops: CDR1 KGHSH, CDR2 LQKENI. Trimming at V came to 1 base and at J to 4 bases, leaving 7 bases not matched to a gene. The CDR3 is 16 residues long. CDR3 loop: CASSPLTGQGGETQYF. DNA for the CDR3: TGTGCCAGCTCACCACTCACGGGACAGGGAGGAGAGACCCAGTACTTC.

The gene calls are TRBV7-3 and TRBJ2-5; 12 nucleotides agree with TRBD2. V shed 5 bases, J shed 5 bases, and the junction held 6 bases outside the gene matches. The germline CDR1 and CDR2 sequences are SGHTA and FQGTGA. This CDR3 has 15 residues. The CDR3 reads CASSASGTSGETQYF. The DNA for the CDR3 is TGTGCCAGCAGCGCCTCCGGGACTAGCGGGGAGACCCAGTACTTC.

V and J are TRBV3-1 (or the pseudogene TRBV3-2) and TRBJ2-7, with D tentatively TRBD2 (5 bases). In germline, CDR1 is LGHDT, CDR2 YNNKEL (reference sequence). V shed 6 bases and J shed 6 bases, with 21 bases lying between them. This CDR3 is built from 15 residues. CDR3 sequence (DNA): TGTGCCAGCAGTCCCTACCCGGGCGCGACTACCGAGCAGTACTTC. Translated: CASSPYPGATTEQYF.

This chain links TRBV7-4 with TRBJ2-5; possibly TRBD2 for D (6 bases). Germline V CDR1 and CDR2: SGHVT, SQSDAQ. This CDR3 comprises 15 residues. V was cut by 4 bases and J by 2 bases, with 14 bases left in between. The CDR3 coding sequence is TGTGCCAGCAGCTCCGACCCGGCGGGGCAAGAGACCCAGTACTTC. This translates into CASSSDPAGQETQYF.

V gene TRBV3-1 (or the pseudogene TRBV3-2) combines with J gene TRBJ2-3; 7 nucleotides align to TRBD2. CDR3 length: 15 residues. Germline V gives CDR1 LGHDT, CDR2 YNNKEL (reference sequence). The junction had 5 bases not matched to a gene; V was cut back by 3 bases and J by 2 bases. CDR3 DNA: TGTGCCAGCAGCCACCCGGGAGGAAACACAGATACGCAGTATTTT. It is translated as CASSHPGGNTDTQYF.

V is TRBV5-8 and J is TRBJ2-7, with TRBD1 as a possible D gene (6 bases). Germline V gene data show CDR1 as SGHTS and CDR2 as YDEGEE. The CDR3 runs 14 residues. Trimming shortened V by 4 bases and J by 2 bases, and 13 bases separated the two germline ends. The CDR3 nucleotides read TGTGCCAGCAGCGCCCGACAGGCACCCTACGAGCAGTACTTC. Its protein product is CASSARQAPYEQYF.

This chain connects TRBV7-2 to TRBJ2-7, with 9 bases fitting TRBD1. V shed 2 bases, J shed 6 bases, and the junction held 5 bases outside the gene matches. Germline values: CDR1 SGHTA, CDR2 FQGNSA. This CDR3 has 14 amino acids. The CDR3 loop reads CASSLRGQGAEQYF. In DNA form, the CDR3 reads TGTGCCAGCAGCTTAAGGGGACAGGGCGCCGAGCAGTACTTC.

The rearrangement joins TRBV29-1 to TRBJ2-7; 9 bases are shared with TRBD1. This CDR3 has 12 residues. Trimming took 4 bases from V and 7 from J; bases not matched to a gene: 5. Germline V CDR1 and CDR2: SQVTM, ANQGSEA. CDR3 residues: CSVGQGGLEQYF. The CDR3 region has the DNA TGCAGCGTTGGACAGGGGGGTTTGGAGCAGTACTTC.

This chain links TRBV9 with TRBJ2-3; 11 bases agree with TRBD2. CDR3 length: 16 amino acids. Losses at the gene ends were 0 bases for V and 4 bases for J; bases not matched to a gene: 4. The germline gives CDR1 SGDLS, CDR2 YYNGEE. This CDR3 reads CASSVVIAGGPDTQYF. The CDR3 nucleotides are TGTGCCAGCAGCGTAGTGATAGCGGGGGGGCCAGATACGCAGTATTTT.

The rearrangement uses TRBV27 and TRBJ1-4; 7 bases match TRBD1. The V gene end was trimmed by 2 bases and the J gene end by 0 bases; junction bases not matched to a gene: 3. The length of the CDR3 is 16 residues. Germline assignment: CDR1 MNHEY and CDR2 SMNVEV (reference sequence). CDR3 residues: CASSLRGTATNEKLFF. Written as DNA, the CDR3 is TGTGCCAGCAGTTTAAGGGGGACAGCAACTAATGAAAAACTGTTTTTT.

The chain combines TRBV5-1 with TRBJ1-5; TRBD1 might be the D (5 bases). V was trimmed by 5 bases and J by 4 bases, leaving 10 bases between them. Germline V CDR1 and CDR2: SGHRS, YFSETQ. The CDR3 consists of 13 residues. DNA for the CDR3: TGCGCCAGCAGTGGGGGAGAAAATCAGCCCCAGCATTTT. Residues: CASSGGENQPQHF. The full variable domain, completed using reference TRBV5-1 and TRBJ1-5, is KAGVTQTPRYLIKTRGQQVTLSCSPISGHRSVSWYQQTPGQGLQFLFEYFSETQRNKGNFPGRFSGRQFSNSRSEMNVSTLELGDSALYLCASSGGENQPQHFGDGTRLSIL.

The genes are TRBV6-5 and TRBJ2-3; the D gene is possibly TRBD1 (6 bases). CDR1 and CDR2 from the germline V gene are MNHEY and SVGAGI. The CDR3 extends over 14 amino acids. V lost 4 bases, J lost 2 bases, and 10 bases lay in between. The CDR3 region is CASSSGAFTDTQYF. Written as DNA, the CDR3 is TGTGCCAGCAGTTCAGGGGCCTTCACAGATACGCAGTATTTT.

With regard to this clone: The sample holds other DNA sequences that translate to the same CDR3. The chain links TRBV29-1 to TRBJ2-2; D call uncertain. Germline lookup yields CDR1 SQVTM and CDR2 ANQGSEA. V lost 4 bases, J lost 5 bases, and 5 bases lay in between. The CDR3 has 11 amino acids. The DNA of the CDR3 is TGCAGCGTTGCTGGGACCGGGGAGCTGTTTTTT. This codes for CSVAGTGELFF.

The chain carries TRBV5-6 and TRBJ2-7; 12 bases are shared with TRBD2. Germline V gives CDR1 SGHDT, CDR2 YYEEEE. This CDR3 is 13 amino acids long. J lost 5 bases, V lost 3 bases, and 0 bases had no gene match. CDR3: CASSWTSGDEQYF. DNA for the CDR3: TGTGCCAGCAGCTGGACTAGCGGGGACGAGCAGTACTTC.

The CDR3 sequence is CASSFGGNTIYF. The DNA of the CDR3 is TGTGCCAGCAGTTTCGGTGGAAACACCATATATTTT. The chain links TRBV12-3 or TRBV12-4 to TRBJ1-3; D call uncertain. V was clipped by 3 bases and J by 3 bases, with 3 bases between them. This CDR3 is 12 amino acids long.

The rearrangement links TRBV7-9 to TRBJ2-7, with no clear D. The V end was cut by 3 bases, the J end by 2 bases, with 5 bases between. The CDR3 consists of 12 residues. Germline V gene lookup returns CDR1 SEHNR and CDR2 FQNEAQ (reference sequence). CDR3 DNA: TGTGCCAGCAGCTTGACCACCTACGAGCAGTACTTC. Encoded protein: CASSLTTYEQYF.

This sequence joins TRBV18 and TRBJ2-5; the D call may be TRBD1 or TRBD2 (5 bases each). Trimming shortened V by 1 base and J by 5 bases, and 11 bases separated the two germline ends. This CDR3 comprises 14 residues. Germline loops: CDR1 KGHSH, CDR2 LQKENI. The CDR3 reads CASSPRVGGETQYF. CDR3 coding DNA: TGTGCCAGCTCACCACGGGTTGGGGGTGAGACCCAGTACTTC.

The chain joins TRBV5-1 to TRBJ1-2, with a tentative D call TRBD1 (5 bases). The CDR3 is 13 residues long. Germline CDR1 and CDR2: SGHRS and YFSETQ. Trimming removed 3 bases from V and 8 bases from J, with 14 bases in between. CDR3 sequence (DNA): TGCGCCAGCAGCTCCGGGACCGCGAGGGGCTACACCTTC. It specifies CASSSGTARGYTF.

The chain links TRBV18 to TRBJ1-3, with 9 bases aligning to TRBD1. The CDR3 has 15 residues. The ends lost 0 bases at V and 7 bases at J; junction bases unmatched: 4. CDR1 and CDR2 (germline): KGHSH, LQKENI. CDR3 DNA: TGTGCCAGCTCACCACCGGGACAGGGATTTAACACCATATATTTT. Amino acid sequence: CASSPPGQGFNTIYF.

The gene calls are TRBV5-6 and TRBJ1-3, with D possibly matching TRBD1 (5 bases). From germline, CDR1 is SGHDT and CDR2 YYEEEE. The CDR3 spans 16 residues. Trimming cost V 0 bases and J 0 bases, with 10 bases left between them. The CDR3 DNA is TGTGCCAGCAGCTTGGGGCGCGGGACCTCTGGAAACACCATATATTTT. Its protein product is CASSLGRGTSGNTIYF. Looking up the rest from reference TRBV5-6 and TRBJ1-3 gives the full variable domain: DAGVTQSPTHLIKTRGQQVTLRCSPKSGHDTVSWYQQALGQGPQFIFQYYEEEERQRGNFPDRFSGHQFPNYSSELNVNALLLGDSALYLCASSLGRGTSGNTIYFGEGSWLTVV.

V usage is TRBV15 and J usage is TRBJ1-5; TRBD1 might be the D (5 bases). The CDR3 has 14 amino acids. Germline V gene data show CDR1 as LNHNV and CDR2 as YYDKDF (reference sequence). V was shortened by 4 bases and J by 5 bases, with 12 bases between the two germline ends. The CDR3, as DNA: TGTGCCACCAGCATTCTTAGGGGTGATCAGCCCCAGCATTTT. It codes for CATSILRGDQPQHF.

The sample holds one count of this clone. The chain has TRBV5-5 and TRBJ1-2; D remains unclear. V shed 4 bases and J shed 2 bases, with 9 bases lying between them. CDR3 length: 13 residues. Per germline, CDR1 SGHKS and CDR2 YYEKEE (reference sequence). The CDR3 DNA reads TGTGCCAGCAGCCATCCAGCCAACTATGGCTACACCTTC. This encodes CASSHPANYGYTF.

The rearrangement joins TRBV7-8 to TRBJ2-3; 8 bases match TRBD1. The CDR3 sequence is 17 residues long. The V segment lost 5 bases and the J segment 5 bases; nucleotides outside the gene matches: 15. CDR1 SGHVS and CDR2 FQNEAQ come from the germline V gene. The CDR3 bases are TGTGCCAGCAGCCCTACTCACTCGGTGACAGGGGTAGATACGCAGTATTTT. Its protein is CASSPTHSVTGVDTQYF.